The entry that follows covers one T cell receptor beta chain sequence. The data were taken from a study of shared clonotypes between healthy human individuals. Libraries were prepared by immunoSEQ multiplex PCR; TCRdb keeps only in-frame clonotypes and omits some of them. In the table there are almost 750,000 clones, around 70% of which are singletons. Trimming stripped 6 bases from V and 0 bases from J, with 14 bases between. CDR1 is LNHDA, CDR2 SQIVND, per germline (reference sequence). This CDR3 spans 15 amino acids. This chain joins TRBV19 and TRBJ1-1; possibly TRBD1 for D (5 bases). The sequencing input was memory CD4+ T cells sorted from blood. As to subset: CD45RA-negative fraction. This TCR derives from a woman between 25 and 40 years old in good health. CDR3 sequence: CASRPNRRLNTEAFF. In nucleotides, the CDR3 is TGTGCCAGTAGGCCAAACAGGAGACTGAACACTGAAGCTTTCTTT.